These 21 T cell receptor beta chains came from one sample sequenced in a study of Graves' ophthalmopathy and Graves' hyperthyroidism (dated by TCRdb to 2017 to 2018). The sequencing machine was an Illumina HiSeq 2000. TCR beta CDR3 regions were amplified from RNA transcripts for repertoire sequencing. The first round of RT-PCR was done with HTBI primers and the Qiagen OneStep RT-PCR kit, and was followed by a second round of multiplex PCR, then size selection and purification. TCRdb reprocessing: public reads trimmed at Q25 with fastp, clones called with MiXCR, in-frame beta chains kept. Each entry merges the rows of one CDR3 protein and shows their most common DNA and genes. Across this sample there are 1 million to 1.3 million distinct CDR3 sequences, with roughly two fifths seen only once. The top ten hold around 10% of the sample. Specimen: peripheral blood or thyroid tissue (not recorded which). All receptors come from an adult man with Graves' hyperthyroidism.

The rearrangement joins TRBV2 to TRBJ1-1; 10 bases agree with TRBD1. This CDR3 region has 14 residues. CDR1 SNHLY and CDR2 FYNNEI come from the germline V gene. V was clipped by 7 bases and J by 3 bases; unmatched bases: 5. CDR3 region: CASTGTGDDTEAFF. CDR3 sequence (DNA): TGTGCCAGCACCGGGACAGGGGATGACACTGAAGCTTTCTTT.

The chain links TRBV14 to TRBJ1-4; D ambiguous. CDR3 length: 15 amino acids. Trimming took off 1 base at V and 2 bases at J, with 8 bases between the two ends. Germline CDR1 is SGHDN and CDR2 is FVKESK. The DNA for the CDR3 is TGTGCCAGCAGCCAAGGACCGAGGACTAATGAAAAACTGTTTTTT. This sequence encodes CASSQGPRTNEKLFF. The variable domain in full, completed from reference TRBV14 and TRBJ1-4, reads EAGVTQFPSHSVIEKGQTVTLRCDPISGHDNLYWYRRVMGKEIKFLLHFVKESKQDESGMPNNRFLAERTGGTYSTLKVQPAELEDSGVYFCASSQGPRTNEKLFFGSGTQLSVL.

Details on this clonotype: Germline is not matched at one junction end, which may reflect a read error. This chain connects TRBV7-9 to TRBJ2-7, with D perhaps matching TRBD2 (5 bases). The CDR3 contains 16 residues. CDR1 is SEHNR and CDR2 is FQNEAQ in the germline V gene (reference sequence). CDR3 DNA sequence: TGTGCCGGCAGCCCATCTCGGGGTGCGTTATCCTACGAGCAGTACTTC. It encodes CAGSPSRGALSYEQYF. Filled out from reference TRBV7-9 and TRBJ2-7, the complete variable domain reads DTGVSQNPRHKITKRGQNVTFRCDPISEHNRLYWYRQTLGQGPEFLTYFQNEAQLEKSRLLSDRFSAERPKGSFSTLEIQRTEQGDSAMYLCAGSPSRGALSYEQYFGPGTRLTVT.

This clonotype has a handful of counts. CDR3 protein: CASSQDPRGTGPTPNTEAFF. In DNA, the CDR3 is TGTGCCAGCAGCCAAGATCCGAGGGGGACAGGGCCGACTCCGAACACTGAAGCTTTCTTT. The chain carries TRBV9 and TRBJ1-1, with 9 bases lining up with TRBD1. V dropped 4 bases and J dropped 1; count of bases not matched to a gene: 20. This CDR3 has 20 residues. From germline, CDR1 is SGDLS and CDR2 YYNGEE.

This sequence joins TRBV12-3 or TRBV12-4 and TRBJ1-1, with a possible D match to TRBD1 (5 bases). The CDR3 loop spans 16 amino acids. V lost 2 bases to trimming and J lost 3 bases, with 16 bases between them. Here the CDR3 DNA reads TGTGCCAGCAGTTTATCTAAGGGGTCGGAGGACACTGAAGCTTTCTTT. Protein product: CASSLSKGSEDTEAFF.

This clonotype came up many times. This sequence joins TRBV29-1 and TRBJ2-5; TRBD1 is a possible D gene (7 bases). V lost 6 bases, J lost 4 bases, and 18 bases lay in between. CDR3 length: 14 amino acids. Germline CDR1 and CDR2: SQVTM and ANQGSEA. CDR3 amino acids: CSVPLTGRIETQYF. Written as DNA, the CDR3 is TGCAGCGTGCCGTTGACAGGGAGGATAGAGACCCAGTACTTC.

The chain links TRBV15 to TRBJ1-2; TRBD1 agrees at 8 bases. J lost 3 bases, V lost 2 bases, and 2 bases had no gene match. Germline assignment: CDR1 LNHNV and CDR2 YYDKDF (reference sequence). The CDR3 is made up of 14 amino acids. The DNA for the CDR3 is TGTGCCACCAGCAGAACGACAGGGGACTATGGCTACACCTTC. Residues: CATSRTTGDYGYTF.

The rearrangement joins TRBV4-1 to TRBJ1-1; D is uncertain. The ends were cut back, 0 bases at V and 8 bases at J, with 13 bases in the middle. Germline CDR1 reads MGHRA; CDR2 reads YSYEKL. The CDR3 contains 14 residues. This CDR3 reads CASSQEPTSYEAFF. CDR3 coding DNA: TGCGCCAGCAGCCAAGAGCCGACCTCGTACGAAGCTTTCTTT.

In DNA form, the CDR3 reads TGTGCCACCAGCAGATCACGACAGGGGGCGGGCAATCAGCCCCAGCATTTT. Translating it yields CATSRSRQGAGNQPQHF. V is TRBV15 and J is TRBJ1-5; 10 nucleotides align to TRBD1. Germline V gene data show CDR1 as LNHNV and CDR2 as YYDKDF (reference sequence). The CDR3 length is 17 residues. Trimming took 2 bases from V and 2 from J; bases not matched to a gene: 6.

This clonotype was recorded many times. In nucleotides, the CDR3 is TGCGCCAGCAGCCAAGCGACAGGGGCCTACCGGTGGGAGACCCAGTACTTC. Translated: CASSQATGAYRWETQYF. This sequence joins TRBV4-1 and TRBJ2-5; TRBD1 matches at 8 bases. Per the germline V gene, CDR1 is MGHRA and CDR2 is YSYEKL. After removal of 1 base from V and 5 bases from J, the junction contained 12 bases not matched to a gene. This CDR3 is 17 amino acids long.

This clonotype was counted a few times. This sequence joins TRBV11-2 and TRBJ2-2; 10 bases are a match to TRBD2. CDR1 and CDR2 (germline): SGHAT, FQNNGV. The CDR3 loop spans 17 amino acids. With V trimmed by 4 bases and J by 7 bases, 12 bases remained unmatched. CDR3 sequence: CASSSTPGLASGGELFF. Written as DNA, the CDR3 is TGTGCCAGCAGCTCCACGCCGGGACTAGCGTCGGGCGGGGAGCTGTTTTTT.

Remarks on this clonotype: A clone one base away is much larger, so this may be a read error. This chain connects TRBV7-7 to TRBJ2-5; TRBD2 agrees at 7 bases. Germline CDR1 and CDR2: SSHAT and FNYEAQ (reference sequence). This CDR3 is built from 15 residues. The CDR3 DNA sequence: TGTGCCATCAGTGATGCAGCGGGGCCCCAAGAGGCCCAGTACTTC. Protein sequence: CAISDAAGPQEAQYF.

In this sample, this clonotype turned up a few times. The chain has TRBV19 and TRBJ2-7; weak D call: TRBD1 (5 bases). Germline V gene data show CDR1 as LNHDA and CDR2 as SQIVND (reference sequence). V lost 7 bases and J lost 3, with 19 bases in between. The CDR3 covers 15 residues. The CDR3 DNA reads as TGTGCCAGTACCCCATCGACAGCTACTTACTACGAGCAGTACTTC. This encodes CASTPSTATYYEQYF.

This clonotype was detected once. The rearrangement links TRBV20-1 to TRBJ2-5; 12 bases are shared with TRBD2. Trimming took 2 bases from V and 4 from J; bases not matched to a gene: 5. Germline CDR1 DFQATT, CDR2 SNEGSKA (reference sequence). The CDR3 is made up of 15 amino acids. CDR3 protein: CSARLAGGWGETQYF. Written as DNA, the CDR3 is TGCAGTGCTAGACTAGCGGGAGGGTGGGGAGAGACCCAGTACTTC.

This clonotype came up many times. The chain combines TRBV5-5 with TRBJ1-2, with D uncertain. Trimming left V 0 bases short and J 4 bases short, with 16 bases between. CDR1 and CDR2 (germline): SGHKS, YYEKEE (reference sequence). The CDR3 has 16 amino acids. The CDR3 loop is CASSLVPSAAPYGYTF. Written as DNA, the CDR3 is TGTGCCAGCAGCTTGGTCCCATCAGCGGCACCCTATGGCTACACCTTC.

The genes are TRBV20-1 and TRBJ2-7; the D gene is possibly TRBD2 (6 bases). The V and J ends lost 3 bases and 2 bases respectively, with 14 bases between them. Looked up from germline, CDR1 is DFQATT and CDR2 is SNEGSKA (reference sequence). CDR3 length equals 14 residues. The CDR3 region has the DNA TGCAGTGCTAGTAGCCGGGACTCCGCCTACGAGCAGTACTTC. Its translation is CSASSRDSAYEQYF.

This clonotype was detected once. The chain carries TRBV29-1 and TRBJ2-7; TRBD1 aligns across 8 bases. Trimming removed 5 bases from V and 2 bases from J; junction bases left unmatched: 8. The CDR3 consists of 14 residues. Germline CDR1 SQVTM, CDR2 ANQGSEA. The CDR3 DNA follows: TGCAGCGTTTCATCCGGGACAGGCACCTACGAGCAGTACTTC. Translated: CSVSSGTGTYEQYF.

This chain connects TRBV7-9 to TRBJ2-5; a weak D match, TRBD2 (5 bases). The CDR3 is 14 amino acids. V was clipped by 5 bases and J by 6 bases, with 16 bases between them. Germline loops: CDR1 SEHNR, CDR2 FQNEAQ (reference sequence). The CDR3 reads CASSGSGLFQTQYF. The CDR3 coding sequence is TGTGCCAGCAGCGGAAGCGGTTTATTCCAGACCCAGTACTTC. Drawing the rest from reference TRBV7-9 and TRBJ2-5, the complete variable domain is DTGVSQNPRHKITKRGQNVTFRCDPISEHNRLYWYRQTLGQGPEFLTYFQNEAQLEKSRLLSDRFSAERPKGSFSTLEIQRTEQGDSAMYLCASSGSGLFQTQYFGPGTRLLVL.

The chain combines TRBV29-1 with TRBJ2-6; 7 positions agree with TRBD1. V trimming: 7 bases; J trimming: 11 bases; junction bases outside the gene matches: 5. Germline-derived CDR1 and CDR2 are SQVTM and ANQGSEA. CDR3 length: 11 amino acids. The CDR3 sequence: CSAAGGDVLTF. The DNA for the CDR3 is TGCAGCGCAGCAGGGGGAGACGTCCTGACTTTC. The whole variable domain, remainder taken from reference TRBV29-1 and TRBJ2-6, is SAVISQKPSRDICQRGTSLTIQCQVDSQVTMMFWYRQQPGQSLTLIATANQGSEATYESGFVIDKFPISRPNLTFSTLTVSNMSPEDSSIYLCSAAGGDVLTFGAGSRLTVL.

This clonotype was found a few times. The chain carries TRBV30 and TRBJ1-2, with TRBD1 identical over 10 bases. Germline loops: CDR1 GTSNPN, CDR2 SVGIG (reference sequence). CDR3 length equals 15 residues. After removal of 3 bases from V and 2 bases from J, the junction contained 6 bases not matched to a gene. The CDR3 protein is CAWSRQGAMNYGYTF. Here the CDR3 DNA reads TGTGCCTGGAGCCGACAGGGGGCTATGAACTATGGCTACACCTTC.

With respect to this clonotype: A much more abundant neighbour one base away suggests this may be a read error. CDR3 nucleotide sequence: TGTACCAGCAGCCAACAGACTTCACCCCTCCACTTT. Its protein is CTSSQQTSPLHF. This chain uses TRBV12-3 or TRBV12-4 with TRBJ1-6; D not certain. CDR3 length equals 12 residues.